The 32 T cell receptor beta chains given below trace back to one sample, sequenced in a study of long-term antiretroviral therapy in people with HIV. They ran version v3.0 of the immunoSEQ assay at survey level. Libraries were prepared by immunoSEQ multiplex PCR; TCRdb keeps only in-frame clonotypes and omits some of them. The sample has just under 30,000 clones; 88% are singletons. Material: unsorted PBMCs, obtained around 5 years before starting antiretroviral therapy. These receptors originate from a man between 50 and 59 years old with HIV.

The table lists this clone with a count of one. The chain has TRBV5-1 and TRBJ2-1; 10 bases fit TRBD2. This CDR3 spans 15 amino acids. Unmatched junction bases numbered 7, after V lost 5 bases and J lost 5 bases. Germline V gene lookup returns CDR1 SGHRS and CDR2 YFSETQ. The CDR3 sequence: CASSSGLADHNEQFF. DNA for the CDR3: TGCGCCAGCAGTTCCGGACTAGCGGATCACAATGAGCAGTTCTTC.

This chain connects TRBV6-1 to TRBJ1-3, with a possible D match to TRBD1 (5 bases). Germline CDR1 is MNHNS and CDR2 is SASEGT. The ends were cut back, 3 bases at V and 0 bases at J, with 12 bases in the middle. This CDR3 comprises 16 residues. In DNA, the CDR3 is TGTGCCAGCAGTGAGGGGCCGAGTGCCTCTGGAAACACCATATATTTT. Amino acid sequence: CASSEGPSASGNTIYF.

This rearrangement joins TRBV10-3 to TRBJ2-5; 12 nucleotides agree with TRBD2. CDR1 and CDR2 (germline): ENHRY, SYGVKD. The CDR3 length is 16 residues. The ends lost 6 bases at V and 6 bases at J; junction bases unmatched: 11. CDR3 coding DNA: TGTGCCATCAGCTCAGGGCTAGCGGGAGGGCCGCAGACCCAGTACTTC. Translation: CAISSGLAGGPQTQYF.

This clone was detected once. The chain joins TRBV6-4 to TRBJ1-6; no firm D call. The germline V gene encodes CDR1 MRHNA and CDR2 SNTAGT. The CDR3 contains 14 residues. V was cut by 0 bases and J by 4 bases, with 4 bases left in between. The CDR3 protein is CASSDSGYNSPLHF. The CDR3 region has the DNA TGTGCCAGCAGTGACTCGGGGTATAATTCACCCCTCCACTTT.

A few counts support this clone. V is TRBV19 and J is TRBJ2-4; 7 positions match TRBD2. The CDR3 has 15 residues. Per the germline V gene, CDR1 is LNHDA and CDR2 is SQIVND (reference sequence). The V segment lost 6 bases and the J segment 0 bases; nucleotides outside the gene matches: 5. The CDR3 reads CASRGGPLAKNIQYF. CDR3 sequence (DNA): TGTGCCAGTAGGGGAGGGCCCCTAGCCAAAAACATTCAGTACTTC.

CDR3 protein: CASMLTGSYNEQFF. The DNA of the CDR3 is TGTGCCAGCATGCTGACAGGGAGCTACAATGAGCAGTTCTTC. The chain is built from TRBV6-5 and TRBJ2-1; 7 nucleotides line up with TRBD1. Trimming took 7 bases from V and 3 from J; bases not matched to a gene: 6. The germline V gene encodes CDR1 MNHEY and CDR2 SVGAGI. The CDR3 has 14 amino acids.

The chain employs TRBV10-1 and TRBJ2-7; tentative D call: TRBD1 (6 bases). Trimming left V 7 bases short and J 3 bases short, with 16 bases between. The germline V gene has CDR1 WNHNN and CDR2 SYGVQD (reference sequence). The CDR3 is 14 residues long. The chain's CDR3 is CASNQQGTDYEQYF. CDR3 bases: TGCGCCAGCAACCAGCAGGGGACGGACTACGAGCAGTACTTC.

V and J are TRBV6-5 and TRBJ2-6, with no clear D. Per the germline V gene, CDR1 is MNHEY and CDR2 is SVGAGI. Trimming shortened V by 0 bases and J by 4 bases, and 10 bases separated the two germline ends. The CDR3 length is 16 residues. CDR3 in amino acids: CASSYSGSSGANVLTF. CDR3 in DNA: TGTGCCAGCAGTTACTCGGGAAGTTCCGGGGCCAACGTCCTGACTTTC.

The V call is TRBV6-5, the J call TRBJ2-5; D possibly uses TRBD1 or TRBD2 (6 bases each). V shed 4 bases and J shed 2 bases, with 14 bases lying between them. Germline V gives CDR1 MNHEY, CDR2 SVGAGI. The CDR3 has 15 amino acids. CDR3 nucleotide sequence: TGTGCCAGCAGTTTGGAGGGGGTAAGGCAAGAGACCCAGTACTTC. Its protein product is CASSLEGVRQETQYF.

The J gene is TRBJ2-3, the V gene TRBV7-9, with D hard to call. The CDR3 is 14 amino acids. V gave up 5 bases and J gave up 4 bases, with 13 bases separating them. Germline values: CDR1 SEHNR, CDR2 FQNEAQ (reference sequence). The CDR3 sequence is CASSQGHSADTQYF. CDR3 nucleotide sequence: TGTGCCAGCAGCCAAGGGCATAGTGCAGATACGCAGTATTTT.

The chain employs TRBV28 and TRBJ1-5; D possibly corresponds to TRBD1 (5 bases). V dropped 5 bases and J dropped 5 bases, with 10 bases sitting between them. The CDR3 runs 13 residues. The germline CDR1 and CDR2 sequences are MDHEN and SYDVKM. CDR3 DNA: TGTGCCAGCAGTGCATCAGGGTATCAGCCCCAGCATTTT. Translating it yields CASSASGYQPQHF.

This clone was observed once. The V call is TRBV9, the J call TRBJ1-6; 7 positions match TRBD1. The V gene's germline CDR1 is SGDLS and CDR2 YYNGEE. V was clipped by 0 bases and J by 10 bases; unmatched bases: 10. This CDR3 spans 16 amino acids. The CDR3 DNA reads as TGTGCCAGCAGCGTAGGCCCGACAGGGATGAACTCACCCCTCCACTTT. Residues: CASSVGPTGMNSPLHF. Full variable domain (rest looked up from reference TRBV9 and TRBJ1-6): DSGVTQTPKHLITATGQRVTLRCSPRSGDLSVYWYQQSLDQGLQFLIQYYNGEERAKGNILERFSAQQFPDLHSELNLSSLELGDSALYFCASSVGPTGMNSPLHFGNGTRLTVT.

The rearrangement joins TRBV5-5 to TRBJ1-2; 7 nucleotides line up with TRBD1. The CDR3 totals 14 residues. The V gene end was trimmed by 7 bases and the J gene end by 0 bases; junction bases not matched to a gene: 6. Germline values: CDR1 SGHKS, CDR2 YYEKEE (reference sequence). The CDR3 is CASGRQGANYGYTF. CDR3 nucleotide sequence: TGTGCCAGCGGACGACAGGGAGCTAACTATGGCTACACCTTC.

The chain couples TRBV5-1 to TRBJ2-5, with D possibly being TRBD1 (5 bases). CDR3 length equals 13 residues. Trimming took 3 bases from V and 3 from J, leaving 9 bases between them. Germline CDR1 SGHRS, CDR2 YFSETQ. The CDR3 is CASSSGAEETQYF. CDR3 nucleotides: TGCGCCAGCAGCTCTGGGGCTGAAGAGACCCAGTACTTC. Supplemented by reference TRBV5-1 and TRBJ2-5, the full variable domain reads KAGVTQTPRYLIKTRGQQVTLSCSPISGHRSVSWYQQTPGQGLQFLFEYFSETQRNKGNFPGRFSGRQFSNSRSEMNVSTLELGDSALYLCASSSGAEETQYFGPGTRLLVL.

This chain joins TRBV6-6 and TRBJ2-1; 7 bases fit TRBD1. V shed 0 bases, J shed 6 bases, and the junction held 2 bases outside the gene matches. The CDR3 loop spans 14 amino acids. Germline values: CDR1 MNHNY, CDR2 SVGAGI (reference sequence). The DNA of the CDR3 is TGTGCCAGCAGTTACTCGGCAGGGGGCAATGAGCAGTTCTTC. Protein product: CASSYSAGGNEQFF.

This rearrangement joins TRBV7-9 to TRBJ2-3; D not resolved. The CDR3 contains 13 residues. V was cut by 5 bases and J by 4 bases, with 10 bases left in between. CDR1 and CDR2 (germline): SEHNR, FQNEAQ (reference sequence). The CDR3 region is CASSPYVSDTQYF. CDR3 nucleotide sequence: TGTGCCAGCAGCCCCTATGTCTCAGATACGCAGTATTTT.

This clone occurred once. J is TRBJ2-5 and V is TRBV5-1, with 12 bases matching TRBD2. Germline CDR1 SGHRS, CDR2 YFSETQ. J was trimmed by 5 bases and V by 4 bases; bases with no gene match: 9. The length of the CDR3 is 16 residues. CDR3 sequence: CASSLLLAGGVETQYF. CDR3 DNA: TGCGCCAGCAGCCTCTTACTAGCGGGGGGTGTCGAGACCCAGTACTTC.

The V call is TRBV7-9, the J call TRBJ1-1, with D possibly being TRBD1 (6 bases). CDR1 and CDR2 from the germline V gene are SEHNR and FQNEAQ (reference sequence). This CDR3 comprises 13 residues. V lost 5 bases to trimming and J lost 8 bases, with 15 bases between them. This chain's CDR3 is CASSLSSGAEAFF. As DNA, the CDR3 is TGTGCCAGCAGCCTGTCGTCAGGGGCAGAAGCTTTCTTT.

The rearrangement joins TRBV5-1 to TRBJ2-2; D not certain. The V gene's germline CDR1 is SGHRS and CDR2 YFSETQ. With 1 base removed from V and 0 bases from J, the gap between germline ends came to 10 bases. The CDR3 is 16 amino acids. Written as DNA, the CDR3 is TGCGCCAGCAGCTTGCGACCAGCTGCGAACACCGGGGAGCTGTTTTTT. It codes for CASSLRPAANTGELFF.

This chain uses TRBV5-1 with TRBJ2-7; 9 bases fit TRBD2. The V segment lost 5 bases and the J segment 1 base; nucleotides outside the gene matches: 4. The CDR3 length is 14 residues. Germline loops: CDR1 SGHRS, CDR2 YFSETQ. CDR3 in DNA: TGCGCCAGCAGAGCTAGCGGGGATTCCTACGAGCAGTACTTC. Its translation is CASRASGDSYEQYF.

This chain joins TRBV7-2 and TRBJ1-2; 7 bases fit TRBD1. Germline V gene data show CDR1 as SGHTA and CDR2 as FQGNSA. V shed 1 base and J 1 base; nucleotides not matched to a gene: 6. The CDR3 spans 16 residues. DNA for the CDR3: TGTGCCAGCAGCTTAGGGGGGACAGAAAGTAACTATGGCTACACCTTC. It is translated as CASSLGGTESNYGYTF.

V gene TRBV5-1 combines with J gene TRBJ2-7; TRBD2 aligns across 7 bases. Trimming at V came to 4 bases and at J to 3 bases, leaving 13 bases not matched to a gene. This CDR3 has 16 amino acids. Germline V gene lookup returns CDR1 SGHRS and CDR2 YFSETQ. This CDR3 reads CASSVGRGVSGYEQYF. CDR3 nucleotides: TGCGCCAGCAGCGTGGGCCGGGGGGTGAGTGGCTACGAGCAGTACTTC.

The chain carries TRBV5-1 and TRBJ1-1; a weak D match, TRBD1 (5 bases). With 1 base removed from V and 2 bases from J, the gap between germline ends came to 12 bases. CDR3 size: 15 residues. The germline V gene encodes CDR1 SGHRS and CDR2 YFSETQ. The CDR3 reads CASSLLGAENTEAFF. The CDR3 coding sequence is TGCGCCAGCAGCTTGTTAGGGGCGGAAAACACTGAAGCTTTCTTT.

The rearrangement uses TRBV5-1 and TRBJ2-3; 7 positions match TRBD1. Germline V gene data show CDR1 as SGHRS and CDR2 as YFSETQ. J gave up 6 bases and V 2 bases, and 9 bases lay outside the gene matches. The CDR3 has 15 residues. The CDR3 is CASSLEGAFPDTQYF. The CDR3 DNA reads as TGCGCCAGCAGCTTAGAGGGGGCCTTCCCCGATACGCAGTATTTT.

CDR3 sequence (DNA): TGTGCCATCAGTGAGAGTCCGGGGGACACAGATACGCAGTATTTT. Residues: CAISESPGDTDTQYF. The chain combines TRBV10-3 with TRBJ2-3; D possibly corresponds to TRBD2 (6 bases). Germline CDR1 is ENHRY and CDR2 is SYGVKD. This CDR3 spans 15 amino acids. With 2 bases removed from V and 2 bases from J, the gap between germline ends came to 11 bases.

V usage is TRBV5-1 and J usage is TRBJ2-7; D gene uncertain. The CDR3 sequence is 10 residues long. V was shortened by 2 bases and J by 6 bases, with 3 bases between the two germline ends. Germline-derived CDR1 and CDR2 are SGHRS and YFSETQ. The CDR3 DNA reads as TGCGCCAGCAGCTTTCCCGAGCAGTACTTC. It yields the protein CASSFPEQYF.

V usage is TRBV7-3 and J usage is TRBJ2-1, with 9 bases lining up with TRBD2. V was clipped by 1 base and J by 8 bases; unmatched bases: 3. The V gene's germline CDR1 is SGHTA and CDR2 FQGTGA. This CDR3 is built from 14 residues. CDR3 nucleotide sequence: TGTGCCAGCAGCTTAAGCGGGAGGGCCGATGAGCAGTTCTTC. Translating gives CASSLSGRADEQFF.

The rearrangement joins TRBV9 to TRBJ2-3, with 10 bases lining up with TRBD2. Germline CDR1 is SGDLS and CDR2 is YYNGEE. Trimming cost V 3 bases and J 0 bases; bases outside gene matches: 4. CDR3 size: 16 residues. CDR3 loop: CASSAGLAASTDTQYF. The CDR3 DNA sequence: TGTGCCAGCAGCGCTGGACTAGCGGCTAGCACAGATACGCAGTATTTT.

V gene TRBV19 combines with J gene TRBJ1-2; 9 bases agree with TRBD1. The CDR3 loop spans 15 amino acids. After removal of 5 bases from V and 4 bases from J, the junction contained 8 bases not matched to a gene. The V gene's germline CDR1 is LNHDA and CDR2 SQIVND (reference sequence). CDR3 in amino acids: CASSFQTGGSYGYTF. Written as DNA, the CDR3 is TGTGCCAGTAGTTTCCAGACAGGGGGTTCCTATGGCTACACCTTC.

The chain uses TRBV6-1 and TRBJ1-5; D is ambiguous. V shed 3 bases and J shed 1 base, with 4 bases lying between them. The CDR3 has 13 amino acids. Germline CDR1 reads MNHNS; CDR2 reads SASEGT. Here the CDR3 reads CASSEGSNQPQHF. CDR3 coding DNA: TGTGCCAGCAGTGAGGGCAGCAATCAGCCCCAGCATTTT.

The rearrangement joins TRBV13 to TRBJ2-1; 11 bases line up with TRBD2. V trimming: 1 base; J trimming: 9 bases; junction bases outside the gene matches: 11. CDR3 length: 17 amino acids. The germline V gene encodes CDR1 PRHDT and CDR2 FYEKMQ (reference sequence). CDR3 DNA: TGTGCCAGCAGCTTAGTGAGGCTAGCGGGGGGTTCGGTTGAGCAGTTCTTC. The encoded protein is CASSLVRLAGGSVEQFF.

CDR3 DNA: TGTGCCAGCAGCCGGAGCAATCAGCCCCAGCATTTT. Amino acids: CASSRSNQPQHF. The chain links TRBV7-2 to TRBJ1-5, with unresolved D. Germline CDR1 SGHTA, CDR2 FQGNSA. V was trimmed by 5 bases and J by 1 base, leaving 3 bases between them. The CDR3 is 12 residues long.